This T cell receptor beta chain stems from a study of blood T cell repertoires in COVID-19. As for the study in general: Whether acute or convalescent, the COVID-19 samples came from the United States, Italy and Spain. T cells, B-cell-depleted T cells, or PBMCs supplied cDNA or gDNA.

As handled by the study authors: Scientists estimated how many nucleated cells there were by amplifying reference gene primers. Libraries were prepared by immunoSEQ multiplex PCR; TCRdb keeps only in-frame clonotypes and omits some of them. That table supplies the V and J calls and clone size; D and trimming were determined from the DNA. The repertoire holds around 190,000 clones, 83% seen once, with approximately 1.4% in the top ten. V shed 7 bases and J shed 2 bases, with 17 bases lying between them. Per the germline V gene, CDR1 is MDHEN and CDR2 is SYDVKM. The CDR3 sequence is 15 residues long. This TCR was recovered from a human donor in a cohort sampled during active COVID-19. The sequenced sample was peripheral blood. This chain joins TRBV28 and TRBJ1-2, with no clear D. The CDR3 DNA sequence: TGTGCCAGCATCAAAAATCCGGCGGAAAACTATGGCTACACCTTC. Translated: CASIKNPAENYGYTF.